This entry describes one T cell receptor (beta chain). These data come from a study of blood T cell repertoires in COVID-19. Study information: Acute-phase and convalescent COVID-19 samples originated in the United States, Italy and Spain. PBMCs, B-cell-depleted T cells, or T cells provided the cDNA or gDNA that made up the material.

V dropped 3 bases and J dropped 7 bases, with 7 bases sitting between them. Germline CDR1 DFQATT, CDR2 SNEGSKA (reference sequence). This CDR3 is built from 11 residues. Sequenced by immunoSEQ multiplex PCR; TCRdb stores in-frame clones only, minus some. The sample lists 45,000 to 70,000 clones; approximately 89% were seen once. Input material: peripheral blood. The TCR sequence derives from a woman aged 55 to 70 with active COVID-19. The rearrangement links TRBV20-1 to TRBJ2-1, with D uncertain. The CDR3 nucleotides are TGCAGTGCTAGGGTAACAAATGAGCAGTTCTTC. Translated, it gives CSARVTNEQFF.